This is a list of T cell receptor beta chains from one sample in a study of T cell responses to AZD1222 COVID-19 vaccine. Profiling relied on immunoSEQ multiplex PCR, and the TCRdb table lists in-frame clones only, not all of them. The table records about 53,000 clones, 84% of them present only once. The source was peripheral blood, collected on day 0 of AZD1222 vaccination. The receptors come from an adult in good health. Both conserved end residues are part of each CDR3. A D gene is named only where the DNA matches it firmly. Size is omitted from some rows. Given values are once, few, many or a class for expanded clones.

TGTGCCAGTAGTAGAACCGGGACAGCGTCCTCTGGAAACACCATATATTTT,CASSRTGTASSGNTIYF,TRBJ1-3,TRBD1,TRBV19,once
TGCAGTGCTAGTTTGGGGACAGGGAAGTTTGGTGAAGCTTTCTTT,CSASLGTGKFGEAFF,TRBJ1-1,TRBD1,TRBV20-1,NA
TGTGCCAGTAGTAAAACGGCGAACACTGAAGCTTTCTTT,CASSKTANTEAFF,TRBJ1-1,NA,TRBV19,NA
TGTGCCAGCAGCGTAGCTGCGGGAGGGGGCTACTATGGCTACACCTTC,CASSVAAGGGYYGYTF,TRBJ1-2,TRBD1,TRBV9,NA
TGTGCCAGCAGTCTTTCGGGGGGGAGCTCCTACGAGCAGTACTTC,CASSLSGGSSYEQYF,TRBJ2-7,TRBD2,TRBV27,once
TGCGCCAGCAGCTTGGGCAGGGGACAAGAGACCCAGTACTTC,CASSLGRGQETQYF,TRBJ2-5,NA,TRBV5-1,NA
TGTGCCAGCAGCCCGAGGACTGGGTCGGCGGAGCAGTACTTC,CASSPRTGSAEQYF,TRBJ2-7,NA,TRBV9,few
TGTGCCAGCAGCTTAGTTGTTGACTACGAGCAGTACTTC,CASSLVVDYEQYF,TRBJ2-7,NA,TRBV7-9,NA
TGTGCCAGCTCCCTGGAGAGCTCCTACAATGAGCAGTTCTTC,CASSLESSYNEQFF,TRBJ2-1,NA,TRBV14,NA
TGCGCCAACTCCCCCTTAAACTCCTACGAGCAGTACTTC,CANSPLNSYEQYF,TRBJ2-7,NA,TRBV4-1,NA
TGTGCCACCAGTGCGTCAGGAGGGAGAGAGACCCAGTACTTC,CATSASGGRETQYF,TRBJ2-5,NA,TRBV24-1,once
TGCGCCAGCAGTGAGGGGGGCGTGAACACTGAAGCTTTCTTT,CASSEGGVNTEAFF,TRBJ1-1,NA,TRBV10-1,NA
TGTGCCAGCAGGCCGGGAGCCGGCAGCGCGAACACTGAAGCTTTCTTT,CASRPGAGSANTEAFF,TRBJ1-1,NA,TRBV9,NA
TGTGCCAGCACTGTGGCTAGCGGGAGACCCTTTGAGTACGAGCAGTACTTC,CASTVASGRPFEYEQYF,TRBJ2-7,TRBD2,TRBV2,NA
TGTGCCACCAGTGATTACCGAGCGGGAGCCATTCCTTCCTACAATGAGCAGTTCTTC,CATSDYRAGAIPSYNEQFF,TRBJ2-1,TRBD2,TRBV24-1,NA
TGTGCCAGCAGCCTCCAGGCGGGCCCCTACAATGAGCAGTTCTTC,CASSLQAGPYNEQFF,TRBJ2-1,NA,TRBV7-3,NA
TGTGCCAGCAGCTTGCCCTTCCGGGACTCCTACGAGCAGTACTTC,CASSLPFRDSYEQYF,TRBJ2-7,NA,TRBV11-3,NA
TGTGCCAGCAGCCTAAAACTAGCGGGAGAGGGCACAGATACGCAGTATTTT,CASSLKLAGEGTDTQYF,TRBJ2-3,TRBD2,TRBV11-2,NA
TGTGCCAGTAGTCCCCAGGACAGGGGCAATCAGCCCCAGCATTTT,CASSPQDRGNQPQHF,TRBJ1-5,TRBD1,TRBV19,few
TGTGCCAGCAGCTTCAAACTAAGGCTCAAGACGGACAATGAGCAGTTCTTC,CASSFKLRLKTDNEQFF,TRBJ2-1,NA,TRBV7-9,NA
TGTGCCAGCAGTTTCTTAGGTGAGCAGTACTTC,CASSFLGEQYF,TRBJ2-7,NA,TRBV12-3/TRBV12-4,NA
TGTGCCAGCAGCCCGGGGGGGGGCCTTGACTATGGCTACACCTTC,CASSPGGGLDYGYTF,TRBJ1-2,NA,TRBV5-4,NA
TGTGCCAGCAGTTTCGGGACTAGCGGGAAGCATGAGCAGTTCTTC,CASSFGTSGKHEQFF,TRBJ2-1,TRBD2,TRBV2,NA
TGTGCCAGCAGTTCCGCCCCCAGGGGCAGGGCCAATGAGCAGTTCTTC,CASSSAPRGRANEQFF,TRBJ2-1,NA,TRBV7-8,NA
TGTGCCACCAGTGACGCGACCACTAGCGGGAGAATAAATGAGCAGTTCTTC,CATSDATTSGRINEQFF,TRBJ2-1,TRBD2,TRBV24-1,NA
TGCGCCAGCAGCCCAGATCCCAGGGGGCAGACTAATGAAAAACTGTTTTTT,CASSPDPRGQTNEKLFF,TRBJ1-4,TRBD1,TRBV4-3,NA
TGTGCTAGTGGTTTGGGTGGAGATCAGCCCCAGCATTTT,CASGLGGDQPQHF,TRBJ1-5,NA,TRBV12-5,few
TGTGCCAGTAGCATGACAGGGGCCTATGGCTACACCTTC,CASSMTGAYGYTF,TRBJ1-2,TRBD1,TRBV12-3/TRBV12-4,NA
TGTGCCAGCAGCCCCTCAGGTGCCATGGGCTATGGCTACACCTTC,CASSPSGAMGYGYTF,TRBJ1-2,NA,TRBV5-5,NA
TGCAGCGTGGACCGGGACAGGGGGCAGAACACTGAAGCTTTCTTT,CSVDRDRGQNTEAFF,TRBJ1-1,TRBD1,TRBV29-1,NA
TGTGCCAGCTCACCGGTACCGGAGGACGAGCAGTACTTC,CASSPVPEDEQYF,TRBJ2-7,NA,TRBV18,NA
TGTGCCAGCAGTTACCCTATTTCTATAGCGGGGGAGAGATACAATGAGCAGTTCTTC,CASSYPISIAGERYNEQFF,TRBJ2-1,TRBD2,TRBV6-2/TRBV6-3,NA
TGCAGCGTCAGCGACAACTACGAGCAGTACTTC,CSVSDNYEQYF,TRBJ2-7,NA,TRBV29-1,NA
TGTGCCAGCAGCCCCAGGGGGCCGGACACCGGGGAGCTGTTTTTT,CASSPRGPDTGELFF,TRBJ2-2,TRBD1,TRBV7-3,NA
TGTGCCAGCAGTTACGACAGGGTGAGCGCTGAAGCTTTCTTT,CASSYDRVSAEAFF,TRBJ1-1,TRBD1,TRBV11-3,NA
TGTGCCAGCAGCATACGAATCCCAGGGGAAAGCTCCTATAATTCACCCCTCCACTTT,CASSIRIPGESSYNSPLHF,TRBJ1-6,NA,TRBV7-2,few
TGTGCCACACGGGACAGGGGGCTTCGGGGCAATCAGCCCCAGCATTTT,CATRDRGLRGNQPQHF,TRBJ1-5,TRBD1,TRBV19,NA
TGTGCCAGCAGTTTAACAATTACACCATACGAGCAGTACTTC,CASSLTITPYEQYF,TRBJ2-7,NA,TRBV27,NA
TGTGCCAGCAGTTTGGGAGGGAATGGGTACGAGCAGTACTTC,CASSLGGNGYEQYF,TRBJ2-7,TRBD2,TRBV28,NA
TGTGCCAGCAGCGTGGACAGGGCCGGCGGTGGCTACACCTTC,CASSVDRAGGGYTF,TRBJ1-2,TRBD1,TRBV9,once
TGTGCCAGCAGCCACGGGGGACAGCGACTAGCGGGCTCCTACAATGAGCAGTTCTTC,CASSHGGQRLAGSYNEQFF,TRBJ2-1,TRBD2,TRBV6-2/TRBV6-3,NA
TGTGCCAGCAGTTACAGCGGGACTAAAAACATTCAGTACTTC,CASSYSGTKNIQYF,TRBJ2-4,TRBD2,TRBV6-2/TRBV6-3,NA
TGCAGCGTTGATTTTGGCAGGGACTATGGCTACACCTTC,CSVDFGRDYGYTF,TRBJ1-2,NA,TRBV29-1,NA
TGTGCCAGCATCCCCTCCATCGGGCAGGGGAGCACAGATACGCAGTATTTT,CASIPSIGQGSTDTQYF,TRBJ2-3,NA,TRBV28,NA
TGTGCCAGCTCACAAACCGGGACTAGCGACGAGCAGTACTTC,CASSQTGTSDEQYF,TRBJ2-7,TRBD2,TRBV18,NA
TGTGCCAGCAGTCCTCAGCTAGCTAGGGTTCAAGAGACCCAGTACTTC,CASSPQLARVQETQYF,TRBJ2-5,NA,TRBV28,NA
TGTGCCAGCAGTTCCCAGATAGTCACTGAAGCTTTCTTT,CASSSQIVTEAFF,TRBJ1-1,NA,TRBV28,NA
TGCAGCGTAGCACTATCCACAGATACGCAGTATTTT,CSVALSTDTQYF,TRBJ2-3,NA,TRBV29-1,NA
TGTGCCACCAGTGACCCCACGGGACAGTTAAATGAGCAGTTCTTC,CATSDPTGQLNEQFF,TRBJ2-1,TRBD1,TRBV24-1,NA
TGTGCCAGCAGCCAAGATCCTCGTGGGACAGCCAACAATCAGCCCCAGCATTTT,CASSQDPRGTANNQPQHF,TRBJ1-5,TRBD1,TRBV3-1/TRBV3-2,once
TGTGCCAGTAGCCAGGGACAGGGGAACGAAAAACTGTTTTTT,CASSQGQGNEKLFF,TRBJ1-4,TRBD1,TRBV19,NA
TGTGCCAGCAGTTTGGACAGGGTGCACGAGCAGTACTTC,CASSLDRVHEQYF,TRBJ2-7,TRBD1,TRBV28,NA
TGTGCCAGCTCTTCGGGACAGCTTGACTCCTACAATGAGCAGTTCTTC,CASSSGQLDSYNEQFF,TRBJ2-1,TRBD1,TRBV18,NA
TGTGCCAGCAGCGATCTCCGACAGACGACCTACGAGCAGTACTTC,CASSDLRQTTYEQYF,TRBJ2-7,NA,TRBV3-1/TRBV3-2,NA
TGTGCCAGCAGCAAATCGGGGACAGGGCTCTATGGCTACACCTTC,CASSKSGTGLYGYTF,TRBJ1-2,NA,TRBV21-1,once
TGTGCCAGCAGCTTCCGGAACTATGGCTACACCTTC,CASSFRNYGYTF,TRBJ1-2,NA,TRBV11-1,NA